This T cell receptor beta chain comes out of a study of T cell repertoires in cytomegalovirus infection. The wider study: CMV epitopes, recently identified HLA-C-restricted and well-studied HLA-B-restricted, were used.

TCRdb passed the reads through MiXCR, listing each CDR3 protein once. The sample yields some 920,000 distinct CDR3 sequences, less than 40% seen once. Broader study findings: Cumulated frequencies of public TCR beta families served to identify carriers of CMV plus the relevant HLA.

The trim removed 3 bases at V and 3 bases at J, leaving 1 base unmatched. The length of the CDR3 is 14 residues. Germline CDR1 and CDR2: MNHEY and SMNVEV (reference sequence). In this sample, this clonotype turned up a few times. Its specificity is not known. This specimen consisted of cultured CD8+ T cells from PBMCs, obtained from culture after CMV antigen stimulation. The receptor was isolated from a human donor in good health (CMV status not recorded). Some clones in this sample may be carry-over from other donors' samples. The chain joins TRBV27 to TRBJ1-4; TRBD1 matches 7 bases. The chain's CDR3 is CASSFQGANEKLFF. The CDR3 nucleotides are TGTGCCAGCAGTTTCCAGGGGGCTAATGAAAAACTGTTTTTT.